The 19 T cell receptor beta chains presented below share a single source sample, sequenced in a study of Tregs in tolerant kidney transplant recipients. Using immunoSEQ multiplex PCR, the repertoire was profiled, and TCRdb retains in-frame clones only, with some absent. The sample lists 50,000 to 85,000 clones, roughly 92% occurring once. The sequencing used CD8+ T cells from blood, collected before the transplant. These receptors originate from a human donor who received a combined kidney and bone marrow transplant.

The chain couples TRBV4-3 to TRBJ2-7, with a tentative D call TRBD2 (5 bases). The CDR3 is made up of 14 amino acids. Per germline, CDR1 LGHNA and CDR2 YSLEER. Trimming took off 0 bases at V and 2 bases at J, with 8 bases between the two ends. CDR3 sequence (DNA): TGCGCCAGCAGCCAAGAACTAGTCGCCTACGAGCAGTACTTC. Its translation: CASSQELVAYEQYF.

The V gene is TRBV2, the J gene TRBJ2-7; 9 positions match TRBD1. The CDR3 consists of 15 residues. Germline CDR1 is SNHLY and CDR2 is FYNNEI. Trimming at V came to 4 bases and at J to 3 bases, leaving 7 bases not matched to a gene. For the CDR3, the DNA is TGTGCCAGCAGTGGAATAACGGACAGGGGCTACGAGCAGTACTTC. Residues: CASSGITDRGYEQYF.

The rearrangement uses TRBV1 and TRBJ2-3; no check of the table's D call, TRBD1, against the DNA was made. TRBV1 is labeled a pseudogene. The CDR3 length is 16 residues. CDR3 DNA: TGCACCAGCAGCCAAGATACGGGACAGGGGGATGATACGCAGTATTTT. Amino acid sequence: CTSSQDTGQGDDTQYF.

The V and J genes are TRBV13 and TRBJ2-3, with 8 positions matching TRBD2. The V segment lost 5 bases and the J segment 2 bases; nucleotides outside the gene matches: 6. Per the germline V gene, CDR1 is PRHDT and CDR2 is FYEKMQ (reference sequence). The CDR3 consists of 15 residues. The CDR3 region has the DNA TGTGCCAGCAGCCACGGGAGGGGGTACACAGATACGCAGTATTTT. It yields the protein CASSHGRGYTDTQYF.

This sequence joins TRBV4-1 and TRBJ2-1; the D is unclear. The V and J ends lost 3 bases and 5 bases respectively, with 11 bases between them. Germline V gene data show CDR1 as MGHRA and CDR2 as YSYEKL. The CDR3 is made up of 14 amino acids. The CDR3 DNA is TGCGCCAGCAGCCAGAATCCTATGAACAATGAGCAGTTCTTC. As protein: CASSQNPMNNEQFF.

CDR3 loop: CASSPIKDRFYGYTF. The CDR3, as DNA: TGTGCCAGCAGCCCGATAAAGGACAGATTCTATGGCTACACCTTC. This chain connects TRBV11-2 to TRBJ1-2, with D perhaps matching TRBD1 (6 bases). This CDR3 region has 15 residues. CDR1 is SGHAT and CDR2 is FQNNGV in the germline V gene. V lost 5 bases and J lost 4, with 17 bases in between.

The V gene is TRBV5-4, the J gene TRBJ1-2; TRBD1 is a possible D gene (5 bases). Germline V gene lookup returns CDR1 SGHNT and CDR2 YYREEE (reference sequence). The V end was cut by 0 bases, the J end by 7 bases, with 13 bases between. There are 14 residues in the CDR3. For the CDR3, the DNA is TGTGCCAGCAGCTTGGGATGGCAGGGAGGTGGCTACACCTTC. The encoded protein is CASSLGWQGGGYTF. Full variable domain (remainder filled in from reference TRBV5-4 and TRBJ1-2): ETGVTQSPTHLIKTRGQQVTLRCSSQSGHNTVSWYQQALGQGPQFIFQYYREEENGRGNFPPRFSGLQFPNYSSELNVNALELDDSALYLCASSLGWQGGGYTFGSGTRLTVV.

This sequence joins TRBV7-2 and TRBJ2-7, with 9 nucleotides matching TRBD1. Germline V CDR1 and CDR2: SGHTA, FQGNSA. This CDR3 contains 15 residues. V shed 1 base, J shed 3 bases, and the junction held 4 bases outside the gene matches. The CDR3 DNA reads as TGTGCCAGCAGCTTAGTCCCGGACAGGGGCTACGAGCAGTACTTC. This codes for CASSLVPDRGYEQYF.

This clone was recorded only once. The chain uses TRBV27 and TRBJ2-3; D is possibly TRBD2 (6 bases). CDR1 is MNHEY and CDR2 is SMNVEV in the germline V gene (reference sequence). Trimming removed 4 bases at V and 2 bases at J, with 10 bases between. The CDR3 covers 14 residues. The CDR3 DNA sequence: TGTGCCAGCAGTTCGGGACTCTCCACAGATACGCAGTATTTT. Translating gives CASSSGLSTDTQYF.

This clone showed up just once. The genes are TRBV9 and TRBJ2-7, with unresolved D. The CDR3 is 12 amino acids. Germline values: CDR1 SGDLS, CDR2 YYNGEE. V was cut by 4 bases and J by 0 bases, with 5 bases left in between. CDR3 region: CASSPSSYEQYF. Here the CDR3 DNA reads TGTGCCAGCAGCCCTAGCTCCTACGAGCAGTACTTC.

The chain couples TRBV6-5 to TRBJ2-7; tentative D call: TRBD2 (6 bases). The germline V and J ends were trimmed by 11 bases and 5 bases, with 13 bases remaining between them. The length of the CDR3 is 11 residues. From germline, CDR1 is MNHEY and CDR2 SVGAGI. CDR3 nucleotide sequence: TGTGCCTGCGGCGGGGTCCACGAGCAGTACTTC. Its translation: CACGGVHEQYF.

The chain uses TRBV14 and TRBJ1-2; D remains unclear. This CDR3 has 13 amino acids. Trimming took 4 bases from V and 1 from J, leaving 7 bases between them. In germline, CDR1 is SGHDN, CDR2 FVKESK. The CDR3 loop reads CASSPGVNYGYTF. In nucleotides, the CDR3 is TGTGCCAGCAGCCCCGGGGTTAACTATGGCTACACCTTC.

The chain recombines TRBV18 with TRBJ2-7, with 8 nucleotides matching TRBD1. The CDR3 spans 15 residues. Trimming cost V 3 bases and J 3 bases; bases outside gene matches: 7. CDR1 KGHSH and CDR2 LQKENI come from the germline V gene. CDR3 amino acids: CASSPRTGSGYEQYF. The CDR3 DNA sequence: TGTGCCAGCTCACCCAGGACAGGGAGCGGCTACGAGCAGTACTTC.

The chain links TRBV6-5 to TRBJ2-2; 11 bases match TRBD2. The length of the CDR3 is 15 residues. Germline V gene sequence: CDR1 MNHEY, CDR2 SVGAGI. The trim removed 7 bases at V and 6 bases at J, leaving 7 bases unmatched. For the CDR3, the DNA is TGTGCCAGCACCCTCACTAGCGGGAGTGCCGGGGAGCTGTTTTTT. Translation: CASTLTSGSAGELFF.

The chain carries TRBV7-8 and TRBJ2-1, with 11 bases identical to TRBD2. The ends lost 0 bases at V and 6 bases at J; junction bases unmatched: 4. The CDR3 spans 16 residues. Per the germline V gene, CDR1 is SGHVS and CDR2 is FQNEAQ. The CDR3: CASSLAVAGGTNEQFF. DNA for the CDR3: TGTGCCAGCAGCTTAGCGGTAGCGGGAGGGACCAATGAGCAGTTCTTC.

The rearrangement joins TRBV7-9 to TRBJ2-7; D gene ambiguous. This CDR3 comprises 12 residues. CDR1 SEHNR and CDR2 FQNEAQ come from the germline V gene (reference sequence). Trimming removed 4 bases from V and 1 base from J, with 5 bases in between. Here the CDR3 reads CASSSLSYEQYF. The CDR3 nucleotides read TGTGCCAGCAGCTCCTTATCCTACGAGCAGTACTTC.

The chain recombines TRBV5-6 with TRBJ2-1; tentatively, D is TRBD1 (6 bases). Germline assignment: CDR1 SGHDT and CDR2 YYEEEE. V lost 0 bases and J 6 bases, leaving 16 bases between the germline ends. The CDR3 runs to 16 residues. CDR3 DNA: TGTGCCAGCAGCTTGGGTCAGGGGCTCGCCCGCAATGAGCAGTTCTTC. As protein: CASSLGQGLARNEQFF.

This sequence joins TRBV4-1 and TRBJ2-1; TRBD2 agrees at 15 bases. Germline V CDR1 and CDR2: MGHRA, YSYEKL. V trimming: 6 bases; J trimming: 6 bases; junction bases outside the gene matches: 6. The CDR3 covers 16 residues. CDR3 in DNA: TGCGCCAGCAGGGGACTAGCGGGGGGCCTGTCCAATGAGCAGTTCTTC. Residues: CASRGLAGGLSNEQFF.

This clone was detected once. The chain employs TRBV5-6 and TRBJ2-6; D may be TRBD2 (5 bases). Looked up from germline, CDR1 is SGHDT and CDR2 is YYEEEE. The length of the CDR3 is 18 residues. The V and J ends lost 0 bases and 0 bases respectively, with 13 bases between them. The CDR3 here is CASSLAGLKSSGANVLTF. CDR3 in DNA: TGTGCCAGCAGCTTGGCAGGACTTAAAAGCTCTGGGGCCAACGTCCTGACTTTC.